This TCR beta chain is drawn from a study of blood T cell repertoires in COVID-19. The study recruited people aged 18 to 89 years across some 23 US areas. Membership in each cohort depended on participant-reported clinical history. Before being deemed recovered, Cohort 3 donors had two negative PCRs, clearance, or symptom resolution. Germline V gene data show CDR1 as MNHEY and CDR2 as SMNVEV (reference sequence). The CDR3 consists of 15 residues. Between the trimmed V and J ends, which lost 6 bases and 1 base, there was a span of 15 bases. Per the original data handling: From reference gene primer amplification, estimates of nucleated cell counts were derived. TCRdb keeps only in-frame clones here, not all; method: immunoSEQ multiplex PCR. For V, J and clone size, that table is used; D and trimming come from the DNA. The repertoire includes roughly 330,000 clones, 80% to 90% of them detected once, and around 5% sits in the top ten.

This clonotype originated in a man aged 25 to 40 who had recovered from COVID-19. Input material: PBMCs or T cells enriched from blood (not recorded which). The chain is built from TRBV27 and TRBJ1-2; no reliable D call. In DNA form, the CDR3 reads TGTGCCAGCAGCCGTACGCAGGCCTTTAACTATGGCTACACCTTC. Residues: CASSRTQAFNYGYTF.